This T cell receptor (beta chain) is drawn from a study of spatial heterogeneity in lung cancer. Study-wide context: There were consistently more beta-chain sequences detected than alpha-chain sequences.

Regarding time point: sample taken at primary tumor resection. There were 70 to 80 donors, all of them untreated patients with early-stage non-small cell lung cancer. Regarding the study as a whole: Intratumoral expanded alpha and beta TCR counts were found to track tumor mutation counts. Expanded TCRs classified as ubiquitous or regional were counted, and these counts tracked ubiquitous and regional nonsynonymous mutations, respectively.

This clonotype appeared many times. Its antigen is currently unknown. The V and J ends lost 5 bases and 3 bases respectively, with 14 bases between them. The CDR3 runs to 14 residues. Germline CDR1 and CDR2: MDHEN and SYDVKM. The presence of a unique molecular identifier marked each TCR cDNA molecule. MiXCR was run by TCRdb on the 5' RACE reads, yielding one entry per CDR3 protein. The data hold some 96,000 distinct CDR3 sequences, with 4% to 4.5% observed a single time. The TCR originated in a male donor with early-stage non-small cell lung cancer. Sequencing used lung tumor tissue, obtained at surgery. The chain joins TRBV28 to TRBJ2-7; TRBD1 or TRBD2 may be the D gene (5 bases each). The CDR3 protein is CASSEGERVYEQYF. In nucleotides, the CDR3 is TGTGCCAGCAGTGAAGGGGAGAGGGTCTACGAGCAGTACTTC.